The clone carrying this T cell receptor (beta chain) was seen a handful of times. Using immunoSEQ multiplex PCR, the repertoire was profiled, and TCRdb retains in-frame clones only, with some absent. Of about 100,000 clones listed, more than 65% are singletons. The data stem from a study of blood T cell repertoires in COVID-19. The TCR sequence derives from a woman aged 70-85 years with acute or convalescent COVID-19. Sequences were obtained from peripheral blood.

The CDR3 DNA sequence: TGCGCCAGCAGCTTGGGGGCTAGCGCCCAAGAGACCCAGTACTTC. It translates to CASSLGASAQETQYF. V is TRBV5-1 and J is TRBJ2-5; D possibly corresponds to TRBD2 (6 bases). This CDR3 contains 15 residues. Germline V lookup: CDR1 SGHRS, CDR2 YFSETQ. The V gene lost 0 bases and the J gene lost 1 base, with 10 bases spanning the gap.